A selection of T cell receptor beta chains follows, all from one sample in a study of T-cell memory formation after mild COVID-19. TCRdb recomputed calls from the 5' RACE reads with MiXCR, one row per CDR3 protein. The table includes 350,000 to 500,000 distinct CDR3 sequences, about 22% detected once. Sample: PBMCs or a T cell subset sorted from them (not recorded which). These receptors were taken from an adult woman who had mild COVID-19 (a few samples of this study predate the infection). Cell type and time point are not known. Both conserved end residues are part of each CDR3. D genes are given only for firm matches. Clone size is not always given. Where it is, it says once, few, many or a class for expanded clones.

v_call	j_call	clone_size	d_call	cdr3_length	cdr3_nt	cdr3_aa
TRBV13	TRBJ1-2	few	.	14	TGTGCCAGCAGCTTTTATCCGGGAGTGGGAGGCTACACCTTC	CASSFYPGVGGYTF
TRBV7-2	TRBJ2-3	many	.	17	TGTGCCAGCAGCTTAGTAGTCCCCGACGGGCGCACAGATACGCAGTATTTT	CASSLVVPDGRTDTQYF
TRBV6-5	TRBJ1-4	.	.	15	TGTGCCAGCAGCGATGGTGACGGCGGTAAAGAAAAACTGTTTTTT	CASSDGDGGKEKLFF
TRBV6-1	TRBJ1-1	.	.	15	TGTGCCAGCAGTGAATGGGGCAGGGCCAACACTGAAGCTTTCTTT	CASSEWGRANTEAFF
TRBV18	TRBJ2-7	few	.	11	TGTGCCAGCTCACCTGACGAGGGGCAGTACTTC	CASSPDEGQYF
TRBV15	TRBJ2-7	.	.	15	TGTGCCACCAGCAGAGACACTGCCCCTGGGGACGAGCAGTACTTC	CATSRDTAPGDEQYF
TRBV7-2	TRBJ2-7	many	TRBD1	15	TGTGCCAGCAGCTCCATGGACAGGGGGAACTACGAGCAGTACTTC	CASSSMDRGNYEQYF
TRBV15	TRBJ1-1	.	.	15	TGTGCCACCAGCAGAGAATGGGGGGGAACCACTGAAGCTTTCTTT	CATSREWGGTTEAFF
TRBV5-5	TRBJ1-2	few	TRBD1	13	TGTGCCAGCAGCCCACAGGGGTACTATGGCTACACCTTC	CASSPQGYYGYTF
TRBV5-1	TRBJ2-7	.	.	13	TGCGCCAGCAGCTTGGAACTGAGACACGAGCAGTACTTC	CASSLELRHEQYF
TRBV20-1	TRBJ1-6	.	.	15	TGCAGTGCTCACTCCCGATCGACGGTCCGTTCACCCCTCCACTTT	CSAHSRSTVRSPLHF